This T cell receptor (beta chain) was documented in a study of blood T cell repertoires in COVID-19. Study-wide context: Sites across the United States, Italy and Spain contributed samples from acute and convalescent COVID-19. PBMCs, B-cell-depleted T cells, or T cells provided the cDNA or gDNA that made up the material.

Source study methods: Amplified reference gene primers provided the basis for estimating nucleated cell counts. Profiling relied on immunoSEQ multiplex PCR, and the TCRdb table lists in-frame clones only, not all of them. D and trimming come from the DNA, and the V and J calls and clone size come from that table. Of 35,000 to 55,000 clones listed, about 89% were seen once; the top ten hold about 5%. The TCR comes from a human donor in a cohort sampled during active COVID-19. Sample: peripheral blood.

The CDR3 region has the DNA TGTGCCAGCAGCCCAGAACGAGGGACTAGCGGGAGCTACGAGCAGTACTTC. It yields the protein CASSPERGTSGSYEQYF. The chain combines TRBV7-9 with TRBJ2-7; 14 positions agree with TRBD2. With V trimmed by 5 bases and J by 3 bases, 9 bases remained unmatched. Looked up from germline, CDR1 is SEHNR and CDR2 is FQNEAQ (reference sequence). This CDR3 spans 17 amino acids.